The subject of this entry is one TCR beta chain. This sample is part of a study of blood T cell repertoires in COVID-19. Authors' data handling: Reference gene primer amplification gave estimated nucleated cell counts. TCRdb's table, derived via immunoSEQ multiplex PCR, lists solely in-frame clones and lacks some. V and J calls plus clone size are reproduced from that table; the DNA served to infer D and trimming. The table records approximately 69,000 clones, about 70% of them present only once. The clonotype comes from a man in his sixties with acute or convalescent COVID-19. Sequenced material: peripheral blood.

CDR3 nucleotide sequence: TGTGCCAGCAGTTTGAGAGGTTCGCTGGTGGATTCACCCCTCCACTTT. Protein product: CASSLRGSLVDSPLHF. V and J are TRBV6-5 and TRBJ1-6; D gene uncertain. The CDR3 extends over 16 amino acids. The V and J ends lost 4 bases and 8 bases respectively, with 18 bases between them. Germline V gene data show CDR1 as MNHEY and CDR2 as SVGAGI.